This T cell receptor (beta chain) was captured by sequencing in a study of T cell repertoires in cytomegalovirus infection. Across the whole study: Recently identified HLA-C-restricted CMV epitopes were among the peptides used. CMV infection together with matching HLA type was indicated by public TCR beta signatures.

Each CDR3 protein gets one entry after TCRdb re-called the reads with MiXCR. This sample has approximately 110,000 distinct CDR3 sequences, with around 31% found just once. The CDR3 runs to 16 residues. The trim removed 7 bases at V and 1 base at J, leaving 8 bases unmatched. Regarding this clonotype: Its antigen is not known.

V gene TRBV12-3 or TRBV12-4 combines with J gene TRBJ2-5; 11 nucleotides agree with TRBD1. This sequence was found in a human donor in good health (CMV status not recorded). Some clones in this sample may be carry-over from other donors' samples. Here the sequenced sample was CD8+ T cells from cultured PBMCs, taken from culture after CMV antigen stimulation. The CDR3 region is CASTSIGQGAQETQYF. CDR3 DNA: TGTGCCAGCACCTCGATCGGACAGGGGGCCCAAGAGACCCAGTACTTC.